The 20 T cell receptor beta chains presented below share a single source sample, sequenced in a study of T cell changes during pregnancy in multiple sclerosis. The method was immunoSEQ multiplex PCR; TCRdb's version includes in-frame clones alone and lacks a portion of them. Among under 25,000 clones listed, 86% were seen once. The sample here was CD8+ T cells from peripheral blood mononuclear cells, taken in the first trimester of pregnancy. Receptor source: a female donor in good health, enrolled as a control in a pregnancy study.

The V call is TRBV7-2, the J call TRBJ2-7; 9 bases map to TRBD1. CDR1 and CDR2 (germline): SGHTA, FQGNSA. The CDR3 contains 15 residues. J was trimmed by 0 bases and V by 5 bases; bases with no gene match: 5. CDR3 in amino acids: CASSRGQGHSYEQYF. The DNA of the CDR3 is TGTGCCAGCAGCCGCGGACAGGGGCACTCCTACGAGCAGTACTTC.

This clone was counted only a few times. The V and J genes are TRBV7-9 and TRBJ1-1; D ambiguous. The CDR3 runs to 13 residues. Germline V CDR1 and CDR2: SEHNR, FQNEAQ (reference sequence). Trimming removed 5 bases at V and 1 base at J, with 8 bases between. DNA of the CDR3: TGTGCCAGCAGCAACGCAGGGAACACTGAAGCTTTCTTT. It codes for CASSNAGNTEAFF.

J is TRBJ2-7 and V is TRBV28; TRBD1 aligns across 11 bases. Trimming cost V 4 bases and J 2 bases; bases outside gene matches: 1. The CDR3 sequence is 14 residues long. The V gene's germline CDR1 is MDHEN and CDR2 SYDVKM. CDR3 bases: TGTGCCAGCAGTTCGGGACAGGGGGCCTACGAGCAGTACTTC. This gives the protein CASSSGQGAYEQYF.

V is TRBV7-9 and J is TRBJ2-7; no clear D gene. This CDR3 comprises 17 residues. V dropped 2 bases and J dropped 2 bases, with 19 bases sitting between them. CDR1 and CDR2 from the germline V gene are SEHNR and FQNEAQ (reference sequence). The DNA of the CDR3 is TGTGCCAGCAGCTTACCGTCTAGTAACGCTTACCCCTACGAGCAGTACTTC. Protein: CASSLPSSNAYPYEQYF.

V and J are TRBV4-1 and TRBJ2-1; no clear D gene. Trimming pared 0 bases from V and 0 bases from J, leaving 12 bases between. This CDR3 is built from 17 residues. The germline CDR1 and CDR2 sequences are MGHRA and YSYEKL. The CDR3: CASSQDVTYSSYNEQFF. The CDR3 DNA reads TGCGCCAGCAGCCAAGATGTGACGTACAGCTCCTACAATGAGCAGTTCTTC.

The chain joins TRBV28 to TRBJ1-2; D is possibly TRBD1 (6 bases). Germline loops: CDR1 MDHEN, CDR2 SYDVKM. The ends were cut back, 2 bases at V and 2 bases at J, with 21 bases in the middle. The CDR3 runs to 18 residues. CDR3 loop: CASSLRVSAGGPNYGYTF. CDR3 DNA: TGTGCCAGCAGTTTACGGGTATCTGCGGGGGGCCCCAACTATGGCTACACCTTC.

The chain couples TRBV7-8 to TRBJ2-2, with 10 bases that match TRBD2. J was trimmed by 5 bases and V by 1 base; bases with no gene match: 7. The CDR3 runs 17 residues. Germline V gene lookup returns CDR1 SGHVS and CDR2 FQNEAQ. This chain's CDR3 is CASSLGAGGLFTGELFF. For the CDR3, the DNA is TGTGCCAGCAGCTTAGGAGCGGGGGGGCTTTTTACCGGGGAGCTGTTTTTT.

V gene TRBV5-8 combines with J gene TRBJ2-1, with unresolved D. The germline V and J ends were trimmed by 4 bases and 6 bases, with 11 bases remaining between them. Per the germline V gene, CDR1 is SGHTS and CDR2 is YDEGEE. This CDR3 is 13 amino acids long. The CDR3: CASSLGQVNEQFF. The CDR3 DNA follows: TGTGCCAGCAGCCTCGGCCAGGTCAATGAGCAGTTCTTC.

The V and J genes are TRBV7-2 and TRBJ2-5, with 7 positions matching TRBD2. Germline V gene data show CDR1 as SGHTA and CDR2 as FQGNSA. CDR3 length equals 19 residues. The trim removed 2 bases at V and 4 bases at J, leaving 19 bases unmatched. The CDR3 loop reads CASSLTGPFVSGVGETQYF. The DNA of the CDR3 is TGTGCCAGCAGCTTAACTGGACCGTTTGTGAGCGGGGTAGGAGAGACCCAGTACTTC. Full variable domain (outside the CDR3, taken from reference TRBV7-2 and TRBJ2-5): GAGVSQSPSNKVTEKGKDVELRCDPISGHTALYWYRQSLGQGLEFLIYFQGNSAPDKSGLPSDRFSAERTGGSVSTLTIQRTQQEDSAVYLCASSLTGPFVSGVGETQYFGPGTRLLVL.

The CDR3, as DNA: TGTGCCAGTAGGGCAGGGGCCACCGTCGGGGAGCTGTTTTTT. As protein: CASRAGATVGELFF. The rearrangement links TRBV19 to TRBJ2-2; the D gene is possibly TRBD1 (6 bases). Per germline, CDR1 LNHDA and CDR2 SQIVND (reference sequence). Trimming left V 6 bases short and J 7 bases short, with 15 bases between. The CDR3 is 14 residues long.

The chain combines TRBV5-6 with TRBJ1-4; tentative D call: TRBD1 (5 bases). The ends were cut back, 4 bases at V and 7 bases at J, with 23 bases in the middle. The CDR3 length is 17 residues. Germline V gene lookup returns CDR1 SGHDT and CDR2 YYEEEE. CDR3: CASSQIDRQRATEKLFF. CDR3 nucleotides: TGTGCCAGCAGCCAAATCGACAGACAGCGGGCGACTGAAAAACTGTTTTTT. Looking up the rest from reference TRBV5-6 and TRBJ1-4 gives the full variable domain: DAGVTQSPTHLIKTRGQQVTLRCSPKSGHDTVSWYQQALGQGPQFIFQYYEEEERQRGNFPDRFSGHQFPNYSSELNVNALLLGDSALYLCASSQIDRQRATEKLFFGSGTQLSVL.

The rearrangement links TRBV6-5 to TRBJ1-5; D is uncertain. CDR1 and CDR2 from the germline V gene are MNHEY and SVGAGI. The ends were cut back, 8 bases at V and 0 bases at J, with 8 bases in the middle. CDR3 length: 13 amino acids. CDR3 nucleotides: TGTGCCAGCGGGCGATATAGCAATCAGCCCCAGCATTTT. As protein: CASGRYSNQPQHF.

This chain connects TRBV7-8 to TRBJ2-2; D may be TRBD2 (5 bases). This CDR3 is 13 amino acids long. Trimming removed 3 bases from V and 10 bases from J, with 12 bases in between. Per the germline V gene, CDR1 is SGHVS and CDR2 is FQNEAQ. In DNA form, the CDR3 reads TGTGCCAGCAGCTTGTCTTACGGGATGGAGCTGTTTTTT. This codes for CASSLSYGMELFF.

J is TRBJ1-6 and V is TRBV6-4; the D gene is possibly TRBD1 (5 bases). V was pared by 2 bases and J by 9 bases, with 11 bases between. There are 14 residues in the CDR3. Germline CDR1 MRHNA, CDR2 SNTAGT. The CDR3 here is CASSDGHEGSPLHF. CDR3 bases: TGTGCCAGCAGTGACGGACATGAAGGTTCACCCCTCCACTTT.

The sample holds a few counts of this clone. The J gene is TRBJ2-7, the V gene TRBV7-8; TRBD2 matches at 16 bases. This CDR3 region has 16 residues. Looked up from germline, CDR1 is SGHVS and CDR2 is FQNEAQ. Trimming took 5 bases from V and 4 from J; bases not matched to a gene: 5. The CDR3 nucleotides read TGTGCCAGCAGCCAGGGACTAGCGGGAGGGCCGTACGAGCAGTACTTC. Translating gives CASSQGLAGGPYEQYF.

The chain combines TRBV28 with TRBJ2-3; 10 bases agree with TRBD1. V gave up 4 bases and J gave up 1 base; unmatched junction bases: 5. Looked up from germline, CDR1 is MDHEN and CDR2 is SYDVKM. There are 16 residues in the CDR3. CDR3 loop: CASSSPGTGGTDTQYF. DNA of the CDR3: TGTGCCAGCAGTTCCCCGGGGACAGGGGGCACAGATACGCAGTATTTT. The complete variable domain, with remaining parts taken from reference TRBV28 and TRBJ2-3, reads DVKVTQSSRYLVKRTGEKVFLECVQDMDHENMFWYRQDPGLGLRLIYFSYDVKMKEKGDIPEGYSVSREKKERFSLILESASTNQTSMYLCASSSPGTGGTDTQYFGPGTRLTVL.

CDR3 sequence (DNA): TGTGCCAGCAGCCACGGGACAGGGTCGGGCGAAGCTTTCTTT. It specifies CASSHGTGSGEAFF. This chain connects TRBV5-8 to TRBJ1-1; 9 bases align to TRBD1. CDR3 size: 14 residues. Germline CDR1 SGHTS, CDR2 YDEGEE. V trimming: 4 bases; J trimming: 8 bases; junction bases outside the gene matches: 9.

The chain uses TRBV5-6 and TRBJ2-7; perhaps TRBD1 as D (7 bases). This CDR3 region has 16 residues. Germline-derived CDR1 and CDR2 are SGHDT and YYEEEE. V dropped 4 bases and J dropped 2 bases, with 19 bases sitting between them. The DNA of the CDR3 is TGTGCCAGCAGCCGGCCCCCCGCGGGACAGACCTACGAGCAGTACTTC. The encoded protein is CASSRPPAGQTYEQYF.

This chain joins TRBV27 and TRBJ2-3; 9 bases are shared with TRBD2. This CDR3 is built from 16 residues. J gave up 5 bases and V 6 bases, and 12 bases lay outside the gene matches. Germline V gene data show CDR1 as MNHEY and CDR2 as SMNVEV (reference sequence). CDR3 protein: CASSLQGGRAKDTQYF. The CDR3 DNA is TGTGCCAGCAGCCTCCAAGGCGGGAGGGCCAAAGATACGCAGTATTTT.

This clone was seen just once. The DNA of the CDR3 is TGTGCCAGCAGTTTTCGGCAGCCGGCGGGCGAGCAGTACTTC. Its translation: CASSFRQPAGEQYF. This chain connects TRBV27 to TRBJ2-7; TRBD2 might be the D (5 bases). CDR1 and CDR2 (germline): MNHEY, SMNVEV (reference sequence). This CDR3 is 14 amino acids long. Trimming cost V 3 bases and J 6 bases, with 15 bases left between them.